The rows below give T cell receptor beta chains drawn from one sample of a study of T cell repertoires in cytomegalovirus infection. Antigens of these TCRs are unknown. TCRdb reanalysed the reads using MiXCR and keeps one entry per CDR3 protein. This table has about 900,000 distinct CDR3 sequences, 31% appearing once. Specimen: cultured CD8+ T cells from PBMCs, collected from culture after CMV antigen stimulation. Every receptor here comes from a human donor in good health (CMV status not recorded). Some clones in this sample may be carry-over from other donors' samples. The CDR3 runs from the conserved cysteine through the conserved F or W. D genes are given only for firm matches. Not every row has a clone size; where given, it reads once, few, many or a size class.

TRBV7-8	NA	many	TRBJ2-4	CASSLAGDGFLAKNIQYF	TGTGCCAGCAGCTTAGCAGGGGACGGCTTTCTAGCCAAAAACATTCAGTACTTC
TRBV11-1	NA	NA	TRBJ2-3	CASSERPLLVDTQYF	TGTGCCAGCAGCGAGCGCCCACTACTTGTGGATACGCAGTATTTT
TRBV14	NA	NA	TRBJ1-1	CASSQEGTTEAFF	TGTGCCAGCAGCCAAGAGGGTACCACTGAAGCTTTCTTT
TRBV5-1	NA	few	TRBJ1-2	CASSLWAESYGYTF	TGCGCCAGCAGCTTGTGGGCGGAGAGCTATGGCTACACCTTC
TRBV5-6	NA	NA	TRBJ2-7	CASSFIEGYEQYF	TGTGCCAGCAGCTTCATAGAAGGGTACGAGCAGTACTTC
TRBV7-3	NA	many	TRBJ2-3	CASSSPRQGPTDTQYF	TGTGCCAGCAGCTCCCCAAGGCAGGGGCCCACAGATACGCAGTATTTT
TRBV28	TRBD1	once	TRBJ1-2	CASSLAGTGYILEDGYTF	TGTGCCAGCAGTTTGGCCGGGACAGGGTACATCTTGGAGGATGGCTACACCTTC
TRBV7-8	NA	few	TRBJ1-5	CASLRHGRNQPQHF	TGTGCCAGCTTGAGGCACGGTCGCAATCAGCCCCAGCATTTT
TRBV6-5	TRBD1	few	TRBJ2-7	CASSYILGAGGREQYF	TGTGCCAGCAGTTACATCCTAGGGGCAGGGGGACGCGAGCAGTACTTC
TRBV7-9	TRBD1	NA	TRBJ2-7	CASSGDRGDEQYF	TGTGCCAGCAGCGGAGACAGGGGCGACGAGCAGTACTTC
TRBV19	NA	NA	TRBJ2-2	CASSIRQALTGELFF	TGTGCCAGTAGTATTCGACAAGCGCTCACCGGGGAGCTGTTTTTT
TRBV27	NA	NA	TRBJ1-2	CASSSGGTVYGYTF	TGTGCCAGCAGTTCTGGGGGGACCGTCTATGGCTACACCTTC
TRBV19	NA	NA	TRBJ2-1	CATGDNSYNEQFF	TGTGCCACCGGTGACAACTCCTACAATGAGCAGTTCTTC
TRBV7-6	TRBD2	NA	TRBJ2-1	CASSSYAASGGYNEQFF	TGTGCCAGCAGCTCTTACGCGGCTAGCGGGGGTTACAATGAGCAGTTCTTC
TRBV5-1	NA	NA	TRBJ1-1	CASSLANGGPSNTEAFF	TGCGCCAGCAGCTTGGCCAACGGGGGTCCTTCGAACACTGAAGCTTTCTTT